This TCR beta chain is from a study of cytomegalovirus exposure and HLA in healthy donors. The PCR made use of 60 Vbeta and 13 Jbeta primers. The data were produced by immunoSEQ multiplex PCR, yet TCRdb's version contains in-frame clones alone and is incomplete. The data show around 140,000 clones, roughly 80% seen once. Those who donated were healthy bone marrow donors. Germline loops: CDR1 SGHTA, CDR2 FQGNSA. CDR3 size: 12 residues. The V end was cut by 6 bases, the J end by 6 bases, with 10 bases between. The study's findings and limits: Later on, a genetic analysis was performed. It linked a missense variant in DCLRE1C with V- and J-gene trimming of TCR beta. Reports state that TCR beta sequences accurately predicted most subjects' HLA-A and HLA-B alleles. Prior analysis indicated that the majority of TCR beta V segments exhibited productivity approximately 87% or approximately 30% of the time.

Concerning this clone: Its antigen is not known.

The chain couples TRBV7-2 to TRBJ2-3; D is possibly TRBD2 (5 bases). The sample consisted of PBMCs. The receptor comes from a female donor in good health and CMV-seronegative. The CDR3 nucleotides are TGTGCCAGCAGGAGACCGGGGGATACGCAGTATTTT. Protein: CASRRPGDTQYF.